The 20 T cell receptor beta chains in this list originate from one sample, sequenced in a study of identical twins. TCRdb recomputed calls from the 5' RACE reads with MiXCR, one row per CDR3 protein. In the table there are 430,000 or so distinct CDR3 sequences, roughly a quarter of which are singletons. A further study also used this sample, focusing on T cells expressing NK-cell markers.

Input material: CD4+ T cells sorted from blood. These receptor sequences come from a woman between 18 and 29 years old in good health.

The rearrangement uses TRBV3-1 and TRBJ2-4; TRBD2 might be the D (7 bases). The CDR3 covers 14 residues. Trimming shortened V by 4 bases and J by 9 bases, and 16 bases separated the two germline ends. Per the germline V gene, CDR1 is LGHDT and CDR2 is YNNKEL (reference sequence). The chain's CDR3 is CASSPSGGASIQYF. For the CDR3, the DNA is TGTGCCAGCAGCCCTAGTGGGGGGGCTTCCATTCAGTACTTC.

The chain couples TRBV2 to TRBJ2-5; tentatively, D is TRBD1 (8 bases). The CDR3 consists of 19 residues. Germline CDR1 SNHLY, CDR2 FYNNEI. CDR3 bases: TGTACCTTCAGACCAGGGTGGGGACAGGCTAGCGGAGCTAAAGAGACCCAGTACTTC. Translating gives CTFRPGWGQASGAKETQYF.

The V call is TRBV12-3 or TRBV12-4, the J call TRBJ2-7; 7 bases agree with TRBD2. This CDR3 is 13 amino acids long. CDR3 sequence: CEPSGPASYEQYF. The CDR3 DNA reads TGTGAGCCTAGCGGTCCCGCTTCCTACGAGCAGTACTTC.

This clonotype has more than one count but fewer than ten. This chain uses TRBV27 with TRBJ2-7; D is tentatively TRBD1 or TRBD2 (5 bases each). V was shortened by 3 bases and J by 7 bases, with 16 bases between the two germline ends. Germline loops: CDR1 MNHEY, CDR2 SMNVEV (reference sequence). The CDR3 has 14 amino acids. DNA of the CDR3: TGTGCCAGCAGTTTGGTCCAGGGCTCGGGGGAGCAGTACTTC. This sequence encodes CASSLVQGSGEQYF.

This clonotype has only a few counts. This sequence joins TRBV12-3 or TRBV12-4 and TRBJ2-5; maybe TRBD1 (7 bases). The CDR3 spans 16 residues. V was shortened by 0 bases and J by 7 bases, with 18 bases between the two germline ends. The CDR3 loop is CASSLAQGGLRGTQYF. Here the CDR3 DNA reads TGTGCCAGCAGTTTAGCGCAGGGGGGCCTGAGGGGGACCCAGTACTTC.

The V and J genes are TRBV3-1 and TRBJ2-5; weak D call: TRBD2 (5 bases). CDR3 length: 14 amino acids. The germline V gene encodes CDR1 LGHDT and CDR2 YNNKEL (reference sequence). The V end was cut by 3 bases, the J end by 5 bases, with 13 bases between. In DNA, the CDR3 is TGTGCCAGCAGCCATGTAATGAGGGAGGAGACCCAGTACTTC. Translation: CASSHVMREETQYF.

This clonotype was seen more than once but under ten times. CDR3 in DNA: TGTGCCATCAGTGAGAAGTACACTGAAGCTTTCTTT. Its protein product is CAISEKYTEAFF. The V and J genes are TRBV10-3 and TRBJ1-1, with D uncertain. The CDR3 extends over 12 amino acids. Germline V gene data show CDR1 as ENHRY and CDR2 as SYGVKD. V lost 2 bases, J lost 3 bases, and 4 bases lay in between.

This clonotype was counted ten times or more. The CDR3 here is CASSLAGADYEQYF. Here the CDR3 DNA reads TGCGCCAGCAGCTTGGCAGGGGCAGACTACGAGCAGTACTTC. The chain uses TRBV5-1 and TRBJ2-7; possible D gene TRBD1, 6 bases. This CDR3 contains 14 residues. V shed 0 bases and J shed 3 bases, with 10 bases lying between them. Germline loops: CDR1 SGHRS, CDR2 YFSETQ.

This chain joins TRBV5-1 and TRBJ2-4; the D gene is possibly TRBD1 (6 bases). Germline-derived CDR1 and CDR2 are SGHRS and YFSETQ. The CDR3 contains 17 residues. Trimming removed 0 bases at V and 1 base at J, with 14 bases between. CDR3 residues: CASSLDLQGSAKNIQYF. The CDR3 DNA follows: TGCGCCAGCAGCTTGGACCTGCAGGGGTCGGCCAAAAACATTCAGTACTTC.

This clonotype was detected only a few times. The chain uses TRBV20-1 and TRBJ1-5; 8 bases agree with TRBD1. The length of the CDR3 is 18 residues. V lost 1 base and J lost 1; bases outside the gene matches: 12. Germline values: CDR1 DFQATT, CDR2 SNEGSKA (reference sequence). CDR3 sequence (DNA): TGCAGTGCTAGAGCCAGCCGCCAGGGGGCGGCCAGCAATCAGCCCCAGCATTTT. Its protein is CSARASRQGAASNQPQHF.

CDR3 in DNA: TGTGCCAGCAGGAACCAGGGGTGGAACACTGAAGCTTTCTTT. Translating it yields CASRNQGWNTEAFF. This chain joins TRBV6-2 or TRBV6-3 and TRBJ1-1; TRBD1 might be the D (6 bases). The length of the CDR3 is 14 residues. Deletions cut 6 bases from V and 1 base from J, with 12 bases between. Germline lookup yields CDR1 MNHEY and CDR2 SVGEGT.

The sample holds a few counts of this clonotype. This chain links TRBV20-1 with TRBJ2-3; tentatively, D is TRBD1 or TRBD2 (5 bases each). Germline CDR1 and CDR2: DFQATT and SNEGSKA (reference sequence). The CDR3 is 17 amino acids. Deletions cut 1 base from V and 3 bases from J, with 20 bases between. CDR3 sequence reads: CSARAVGRSVRTDTQYF. The CDR3 nucleotides are TGCAGTGCTAGAGCGGTGGGACGATCGGTTCGAACAGATACGCAGTATTTT.

This clonotype was detected only a few times. The J gene is TRBJ1-1, the V gene TRBV12-5, with D possibly being TRBD1 (5 bases). The V gene's germline CDR1 is LGHNT and CDR2 FRNRAP. This CDR3 region has 17 residues. Trimming pared 0 bases from V and 4 bases from J, leaving 18 bases between. This chain's CDR3 is CASGLVLGFQGGTEAFF. The CDR3, as DNA: TGTGCTAGTGGTTTGGTACTGGGTTTTCAGGGAGGCACTGAAGCTTTCTTT.

CDR3 loop: CASSVGGGYNEQFF. As DNA, the CDR3 is TGCGCCAGCAGTGTTGGCGGGGGGTACAATGAGCAGTTCTTC. The V call is TRBV10-2, the J call TRBJ2-1; the match to TRBD2 covers 8 bases. This CDR3 has 14 amino acids. CDR1 and CDR2 from the germline V gene are WSHSY and SAAADI. J gave up 4 bases and V 4 bases, and 3 bases lay outside the gene matches.

The gene calls are TRBV20-1 and TRBJ1-5, with unresolved D. The CDR3 is 17 amino acids. Between the trimmed V and J ends, which lost 2 bases and 0 bases, there was a span of 17 bases. Germline V gene data show CDR1 as DFQATT and CDR2 as SNEGSKA (reference sequence). CDR3 DNA sequence: TGCAGTGCTAGAAGGACCCTGGTGTCGTATAGCAATCAGCCCCAGCATTTT. Its protein product is CSARRTLVSYSNQPQHF.

The CDR3 sequence is CASSSRLLAGEIRQFF. The DNA of the CDR3 is TGTGCCAGCAGTTCCCGCCTCCTAGCGGGAGAGATCAGGCAGTTCTTC. J is TRBJ2-1 and V is TRBV6-5; TRBD2 matches at 10 bases. Per germline, CDR1 MNHEY and CDR2 SVGAGI. V was clipped by 4 bases and J by 12 bases; unmatched bases: 15. The CDR3 has 16 residues.

Only a few counts were recorded for this clonotype. The rearrangement joins TRBV4-2 to TRBJ2-1; TRBD2 matches at 12 bases. Germline-derived CDR1 and CDR2 are LGHNA and YNFKEQ. With V trimmed by 4 bases and J by 5 bases, 12 bases remained unmatched. CDR3 length equals 18 residues. This CDR3 is CASSRKTTSGSANNEQFF. The CDR3 bases are TGTGCCAGCAGCCGAAAGACGACTAGCGGGAGTGCGAACAATGAGCAGTTCTTC.

The chain combines TRBV7-3 with TRBJ2-7; a weak D match, TRBD2 (5 bases). Per germline, CDR1 SGHTA and CDR2 FQGTGA. The CDR3 length is 13 residues. Trimming removed 1 base from V and 7 bases from J, with 11 bases in between. The CDR3 DNA follows: TGTGCCAGCAGCTTAATCTTCCGCGGGGAGCAGTACTTC. Translating it yields CASSLIFRGEQYF.

This clonotype came up a few times. The chain recombines TRBV20-1 with TRBJ1-5; unclear D gene. Per the germline V gene, CDR1 is DFQATT and CDR2 is SNEGSKA (reference sequence). This CDR3 has 15 amino acids. V was cut by 1 base and J by 0 bases, with 10 bases left in between. CDR3 in DNA: TGCAGTGCTAGAGGAAGACGTAATAGCAATCAGCCCCAGCATTTT. The encoded protein is CSARGRRNSNQPQHF.

The table lists this clonotype with a few counts. This chain joins TRBV15 and TRBJ2-4; 8 nucleotides align to TRBD2. The trim removed 3 bases at V and 3 bases at J, leaving 4 bases unmatched. The CDR3 loop spans 15 amino acids. Germline values: CDR1 LNHNV, CDR2 YYDKDF (reference sequence). Written as DNA, the CDR3 is TGTGCCACCAGCAGCGGGAGGGAGGGCAAAAACATTCAGTACTTC. Protein sequence: CATSSGREGKNIQYF.